This section outlines one T cell receptor (beta chain) sequence together with its context. Its antigen is currently unknown. This sample was included in a study of cytomegalovirus exposure and HLA in healthy donors. The study, taken as a whole, reports: Later analysis indicated greater clonal expansion among HLA-associated TCR beta chains than among equally common other chains. A link between a missense DCLRE1C variant and TCR beta V- and J-gene trimming emerged from a later analysis.

This CDR3 has 14 residues. Trimming removed 3 bases at V and 7 bases at J, with 12 bases between. Germline V gives CDR1 MRHNA, CDR2 SNTAGT. The PCR contained 60 Vbeta and 13 Jbeta primers. Generated by immunoSEQ multiplex PCR, the TCRdb table keeps only in-frame clones and is missing some. The sample holds under 100,000 clones, over 60% seen once. The genes are TRBV6-4 and TRBJ2-2; D may be TRBD2 (6 bases). This TCR came from a man aged 35-49 years in good health and CMV-seronegative. The sequenced sample was PBMCs. Here the CDR3 reads CASSEASENGELFF. In nucleotides, the CDR3 is TGTGCCAGCAGTGAGGCTAGCGAAAACGGGGAGCTGTTTTTT.